This TCR beta chain was identified in a study of post-analysis software for immune sequencing data. Whole-study results and caveats: Four or five TRBV segments were more frequent in patients than controls; TRBV5-6, TRBV5-1 and TRBV20-1 belonged to this group. Significantly lower normalized Chao1 diversity was seen in multiple sclerosis patients than in controls.

The library was made from cDNA and included unique molecular identifiers. One entry per CDR3 protein, called by TCRdb with MiXCR from the PCR reads. The profile shows some 690,000 distinct CDR3 sequences, approximately 30% of them singletons. With regard to this clonotype: The antigen remains undetermined.

V was cut by 5 bases and J by 0 bases, with 23 bases left in between. This CDR3 spans 18 amino acids. Germline-derived CDR1 and CDR2 are MDHEN and SYDVKM. The sample taken for sequencing was blood. The chain carries TRBV28 and TRBJ2-7; D is possibly TRBD1 or TRBD2 (5 bases each). This clonotype originated in a girl aged 5-17 years with multiple sclerosis. The CDR3 DNA follows: TGTGCCAGCAGTCTCCTGAAACAACCGGGACCGGGCTCCTACGAGCAGTACTTC. Its protein product is CASSLLKQPGPGSYEQYF.